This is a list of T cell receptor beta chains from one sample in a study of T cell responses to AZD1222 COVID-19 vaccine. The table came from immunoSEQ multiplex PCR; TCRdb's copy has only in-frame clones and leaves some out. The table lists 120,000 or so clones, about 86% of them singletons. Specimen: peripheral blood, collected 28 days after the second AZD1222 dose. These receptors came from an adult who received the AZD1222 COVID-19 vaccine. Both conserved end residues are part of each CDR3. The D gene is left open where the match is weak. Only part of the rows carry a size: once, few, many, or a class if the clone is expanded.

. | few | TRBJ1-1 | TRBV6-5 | TGTGCCAGCAGGGGGCCCGGCTGGACTGAAGCTTTCTTT | CASRGPGWTEAFF
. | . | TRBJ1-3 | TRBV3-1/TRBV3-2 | TGTGCCAGCAGCCAAGAGGTTTGGCTGTTACCCTCTGGAAACACCATATATTTT | CASSQEVWLLPSGNTIYF
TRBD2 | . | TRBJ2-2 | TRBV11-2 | TGTGCCAGCACCGCAGCGGGGGGATATACCGGGGAGCTGTTTTTT | CASTAAGGYTGELFF
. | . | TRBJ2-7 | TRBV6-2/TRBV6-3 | TGTGCCAGCAGTCGGGACGGTTTTACCTACGAGCAGTACTTC | CASSRDGFTYEQYF
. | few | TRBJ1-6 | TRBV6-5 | TGTGCCAGCAGTTACGGGGGGTCCAATTCACCCCTCCACTTT | CASSYGGSNSPLHF
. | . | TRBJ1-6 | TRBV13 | TGTGCCAGCAGCTCGGTTAAAGAATCGGGGGGGAATTCACCCCTCCACTTT | CASSSVKESGGNSPLHF
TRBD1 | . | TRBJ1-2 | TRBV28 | TGTGCCAGTAGACAGGGGACCTATGGCTACACCTTC | CASRQGTYGYTF
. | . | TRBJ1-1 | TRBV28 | TGTGCCAGCAGCCGGACAGACCTGAACACTGAAGCTTTCTTT | CASSRTDLNTEAFF
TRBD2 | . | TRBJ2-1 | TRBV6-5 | TGTGCCAGCAGTTCACTAGCGGGAGCTTACAATGAGCAGTTCTTC | CASSSLAGAYNEQFF
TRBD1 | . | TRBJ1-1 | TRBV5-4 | TGTGCCAGCAGCTCGGCAGGGGGGGACGGTTTCTTT | CASSSAGGDGFF
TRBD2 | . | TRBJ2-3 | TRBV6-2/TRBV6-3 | TGTGCCAGCAGTCAAACTAGCGGGGGGCCTCTGGATACGCAGTATTTT | CASSQTSGGPLDTQYF
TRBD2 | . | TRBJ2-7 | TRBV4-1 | TGCGCCAGCAGCCAAGCCCAGCGGGGGTATGACTCCTACGAGCAGTACTTC | CASSQAQRGYDSYEQYF
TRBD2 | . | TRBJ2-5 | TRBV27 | TGTGCCAGCAGTGGTAGCGGGGGAAAGACACCGTGGGAGACCCAGTACTTC | CASSGSGGKTPWETQYF
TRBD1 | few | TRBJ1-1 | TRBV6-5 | TGTGCCACCCAAGGGCCGGCCAGGGGGACTGAAGCTTTCTTT | CATQGPARGTEAFF
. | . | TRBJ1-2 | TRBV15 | TGTGCCACCAGCAGAGACAGTTATGGCTACACCTTC | CATSRDSYGYTF
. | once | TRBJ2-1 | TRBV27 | TGTGCCAGCAGATCGCCTCCGGAGACCAACAATGAGCAGTTCTTC | CASRSPPETNNEQFF